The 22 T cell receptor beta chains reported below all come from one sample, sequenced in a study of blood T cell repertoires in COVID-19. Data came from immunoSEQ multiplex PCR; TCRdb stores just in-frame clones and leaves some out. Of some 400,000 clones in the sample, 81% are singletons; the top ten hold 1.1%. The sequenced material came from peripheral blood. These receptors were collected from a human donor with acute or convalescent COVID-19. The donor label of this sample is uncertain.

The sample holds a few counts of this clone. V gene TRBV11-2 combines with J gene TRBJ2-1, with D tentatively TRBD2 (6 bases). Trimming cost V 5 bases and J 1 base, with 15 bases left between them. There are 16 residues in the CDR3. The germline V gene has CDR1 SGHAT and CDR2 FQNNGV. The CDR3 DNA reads TGTGCCAGCAGCCCGAGACTAGTGGAATCCTACAATGAGCAGTTCTTC. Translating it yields CASSPRLVESYNEQFF.

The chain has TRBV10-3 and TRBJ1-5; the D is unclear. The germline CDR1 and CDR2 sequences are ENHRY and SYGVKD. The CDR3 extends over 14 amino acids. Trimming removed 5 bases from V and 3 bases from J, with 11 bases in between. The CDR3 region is CAISREQDNQPQHF. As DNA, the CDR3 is TGTGCCATCAGTCGTGAACAAGACAATCAGCCCCAGCATTTT.

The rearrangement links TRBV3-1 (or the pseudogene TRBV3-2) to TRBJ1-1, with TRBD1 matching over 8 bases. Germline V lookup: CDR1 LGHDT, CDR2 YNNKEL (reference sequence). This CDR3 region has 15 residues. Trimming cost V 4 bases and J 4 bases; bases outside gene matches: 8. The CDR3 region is CASSPGTGFVTEAFF. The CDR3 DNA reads TGTGCCAGCAGCCCGGGGACAGGTTTCGTCACTGAAGCTTTCTTT.

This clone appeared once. CDR3 bases: TGTGCCAGCACCTGGGAGTCTGGAAACACCATATATTTT. Its translation is CASTWESGNTIYF. The genes are TRBV2 and TRBJ1-3; D is ambiguous. This CDR3 spans 13 amino acids. Germline V lookup: CDR1 SNHLY, CDR2 FYNNEI. The V and J ends lost 7 bases and 1 base respectively, with 8 bases between them.

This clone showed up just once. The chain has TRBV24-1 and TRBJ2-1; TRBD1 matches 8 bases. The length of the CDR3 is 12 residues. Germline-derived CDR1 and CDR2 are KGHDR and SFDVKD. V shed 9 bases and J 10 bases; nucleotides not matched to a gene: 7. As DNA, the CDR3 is TGTGCCACCCTGGCAGGGGGCGGGGAGCAGTTCTTC. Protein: CATLAGGGEQFF.

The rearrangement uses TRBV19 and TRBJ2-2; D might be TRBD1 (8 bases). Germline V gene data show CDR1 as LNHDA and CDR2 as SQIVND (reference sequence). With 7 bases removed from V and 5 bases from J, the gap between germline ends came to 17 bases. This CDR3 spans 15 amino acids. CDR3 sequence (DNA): TGTGCCAGTAACCAAAACAGGGGGGGGACCGGGGAGCTGTTTTTT. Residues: CASNQNRGGTGELFF.

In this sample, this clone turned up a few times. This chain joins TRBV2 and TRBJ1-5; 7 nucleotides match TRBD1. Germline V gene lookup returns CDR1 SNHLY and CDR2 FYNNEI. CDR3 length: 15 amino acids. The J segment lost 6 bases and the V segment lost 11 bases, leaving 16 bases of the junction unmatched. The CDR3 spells CAFSSGRGLGQPQHF. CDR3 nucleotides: TGTGCCTTCTCGTCGGGCAGGGGGTTGGGTCAGCCCCAGCATTTT.

The CDR3 region has the DNA TGCAGCGTTGTTTCCAGGGCCCTTGAAGCTTTCTTT. Translated, it gives CSVVSRALEAFF. The genes are TRBV29-1 and TRBJ1-1, with D possibly matching TRBD1 (5 bases). Germline CDR1 SQVTM, CDR2 ANQGSEA. The CDR3 spans 12 residues. Trimming cost V 4 bases and J 7 bases, with 13 bases left between them.

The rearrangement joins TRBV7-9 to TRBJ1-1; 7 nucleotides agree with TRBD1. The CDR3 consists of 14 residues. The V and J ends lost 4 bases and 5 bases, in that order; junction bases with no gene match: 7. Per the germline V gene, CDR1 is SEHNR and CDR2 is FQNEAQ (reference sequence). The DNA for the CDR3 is TGTGCCAGCAGCTCCGGGACAGTTTCAACTGAAGCTTTCTTT. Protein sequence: CASSSGTVSTEAFF.

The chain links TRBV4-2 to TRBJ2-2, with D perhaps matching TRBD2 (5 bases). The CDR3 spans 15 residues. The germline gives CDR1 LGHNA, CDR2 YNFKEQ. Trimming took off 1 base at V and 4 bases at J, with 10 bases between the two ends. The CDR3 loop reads CASSQGAGGTGELFF. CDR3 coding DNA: TGTGCCAGCAGCCAAGGGGCGGGTGGCACCGGGGAGCTGTTTTTT.

DNA for the CDR3: TGCAGCGTTCGGACAGGGGGAGCCCTCCACTTT. Residues: CSVRTGGALHF. The gene calls are TRBV29-1 and TRBJ1-6; 10 nucleotides line up with TRBD1. The V gene's germline CDR1 is SQVTM and CDR2 ANQGSEA. Trimming cost V 5 bases and J 14 bases; bases outside gene matches: 3. This CDR3 is 11 amino acids long. The full variable domain, in which reference TRBV29-1 and TRBJ1-6 provide the parts outside the CDR3, is SAVISQKPSRDICQRGTSLTIQCQVDSQVTMMFWYRQQPGQSLTLIATANQGSEATYESGFVIDKFPISRPNLTFSTLTVSNMSPEDSSIYLCSVRTGGALHFGNGTRLTVT.

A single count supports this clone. CDR3: CASSQSATNEKLFF. The CDR3 region has the DNA TGTGCCAGCAGCCAATCTGCAACTAATGAAAAACTGTTTTTT. This chain links TRBV3-1 (or the pseudogene TRBV3-2) with TRBJ1-4, with unresolved D. The CDR3 has 14 residues. Germline V lookup: CDR1 LGHDT, CDR2 YNNKEL (reference sequence). V was pared by 2 bases and J by 0 bases, with 4 bases between.

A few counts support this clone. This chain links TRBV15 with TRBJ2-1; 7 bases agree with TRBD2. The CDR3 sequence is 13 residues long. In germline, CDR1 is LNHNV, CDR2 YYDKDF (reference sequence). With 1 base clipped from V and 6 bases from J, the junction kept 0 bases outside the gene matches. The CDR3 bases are TGTGCCACCAGCAGAGGGACTAGCAATGAGCAGTTCTTC. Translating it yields CATSRGTSNEQFF.

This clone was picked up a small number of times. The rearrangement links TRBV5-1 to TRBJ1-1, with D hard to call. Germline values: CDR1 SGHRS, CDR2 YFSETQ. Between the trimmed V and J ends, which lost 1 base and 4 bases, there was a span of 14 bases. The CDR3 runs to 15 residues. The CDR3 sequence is CASSLSGGRFTEAFF. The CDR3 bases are TGCGCCAGCAGCTTGTCGGGAGGGAGGTTCACTGAAGCTTTCTTT.

CDR3 loop: CASFFPTGALNTEAFF. The DNA of the CDR3 is TGTGCCAGCTTCTTCCCGACAGGGGCCTTGAACACTGAAGCTTTCTTT. The chain links TRBV2 to TRBJ1-1, with 8 bases matching TRBD1. Germline CDR1 and CDR2: SNHLY and FYNNEI. Trimming at V came to 8 bases and at J to 0 bases, leaving 11 bases not matched to a gene. The CDR3 is 16 amino acids.

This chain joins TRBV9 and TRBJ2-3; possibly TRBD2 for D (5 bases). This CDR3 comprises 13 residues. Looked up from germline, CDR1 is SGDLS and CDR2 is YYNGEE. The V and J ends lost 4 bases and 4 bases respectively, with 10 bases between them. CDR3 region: CASSLGGSDTQYF. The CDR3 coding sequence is TGTGCCAGCAGCTTAGGCGGGTCAGATACGCAGTATTTT.

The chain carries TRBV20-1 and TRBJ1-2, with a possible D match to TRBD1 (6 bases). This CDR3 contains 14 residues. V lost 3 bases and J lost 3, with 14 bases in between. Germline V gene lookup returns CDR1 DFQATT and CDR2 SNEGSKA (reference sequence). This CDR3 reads CSASPEQGYYGYTF. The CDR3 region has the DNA TGCAGTGCTAGTCCCGAACAGGGCTACTATGGCTACACCTTC.

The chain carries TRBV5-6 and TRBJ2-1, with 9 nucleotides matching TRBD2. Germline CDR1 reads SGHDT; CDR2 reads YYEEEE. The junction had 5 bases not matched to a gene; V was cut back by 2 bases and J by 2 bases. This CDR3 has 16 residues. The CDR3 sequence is CASSFWASGAYNEQFF. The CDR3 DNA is TGTGCCAGCAGCTTTTGGGCTAGCGGGGCCTACAATGAGCAGTTCTTC.

CDR3 nucleotide sequence: TGCGCCAGCAGCCAAAAGACAGGGCGGCAAGAGACCCAGTACTTC. Translation gives CASSQKTGRQETQYF. The V and J genes are TRBV4-1 and TRBJ2-5; 7 positions agree with TRBD1. The junction had 5 bases not matched to a gene; V was cut back by 2 bases and J by 2 bases. The germline V gene has CDR1 MGHRA and CDR2 YSYEKL. CDR3 length: 15 residues.

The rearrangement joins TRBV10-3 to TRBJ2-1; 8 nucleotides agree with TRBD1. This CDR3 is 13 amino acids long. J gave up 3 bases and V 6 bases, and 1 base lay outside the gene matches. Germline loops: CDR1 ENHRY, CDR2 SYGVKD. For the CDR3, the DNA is TGTGCCATCAGCGACAGGGGCTACAATGAGCAGTTCTTC. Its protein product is CAISDRGYNEQFF.

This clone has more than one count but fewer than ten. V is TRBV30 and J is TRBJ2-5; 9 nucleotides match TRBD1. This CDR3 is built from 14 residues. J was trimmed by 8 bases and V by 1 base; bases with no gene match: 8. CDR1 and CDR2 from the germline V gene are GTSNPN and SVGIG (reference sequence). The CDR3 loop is CAWSANRGPRTQYF. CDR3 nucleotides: TGTGCCTGGAGTGCTAACAGGGGGCCCCGTACCCAGTACTTC.

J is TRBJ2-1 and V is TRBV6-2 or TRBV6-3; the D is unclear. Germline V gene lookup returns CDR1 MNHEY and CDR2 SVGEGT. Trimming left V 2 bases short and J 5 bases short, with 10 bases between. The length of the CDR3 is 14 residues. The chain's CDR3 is CASSYLRHDNEQFF. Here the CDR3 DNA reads TGTGCCAGCAGTTACCTAAGACACGACAATGAGCAGTTCTTC.